The rows below give T cell receptor beta chains drawn from one sample of a study of read filtering for tumor transcriptome and immune sequencing. TCRdb analysed the reads with MiXCR anew, one entry per CDR3 protein. The sample gives fewer than 150,000 distinct CDR3 sequences, 10% to 15% of which show up once; approximately 10% is in the top ten. The specimen sequenced was a population of CD138-negative cells sorted from bone marrow. The receptors were gathered from a donor at least 40 years old with multiple myeloma. Both conserved end residues are part of each CDR3. D genes are given only for firm matches. Some rows mark clone size as missing; the rest say once, few, many or name a class of expanded clone.

v_gene	abundance	j_gene	d_gene	len	CDR3aa	CDR3nt
TRBV20-1	many	TRBJ1-1	NA	12	CSASGGATEAFF	TGCAGTGCTAGCGGTGGGGCTACTGAAGCTTTCTTT
TRBV6-1	many	TRBJ2-1	NA	13	CASSGLLDNEQFF	TGTGCCAGCAGTGGTCTTCTAGACAATGAGCAGTTCTTC
TRBV2	many	TRBJ2-2	TRBD2	14	CAGTSGRFGGELFF	TGTGCCGGGACTAGCGGGAGGTTCGGCGGGGAGCTGTTTTTT
TRBV7-8	NA	TRBJ1-5	NA	14	CASSLASGNQPQHF	TGTGCCAGCAGCTTAGCGAGCGGCAATCAGCCCCAGCATTTT
TRBV20-1	many	TRBJ1-5	NA	12	CSARNSNQPQHF	TGCAGTGCTAGAAATAGCAATCAGCCCCAGCATTTT
TRBV20-1	many	TRBJ2-3	TRBD2	13	CSAKAGVTDTQYF	TGCAGTGCCAAAGCGGGGGTAACAGATACGCAGTATTTT
TRBV11-2	many	TRBJ1-2	NA	13	CASSPLRENGYTF	TGTGCCAGCAGCCCGCTCCGGGAGAATGGCTACACCTTC
TRBV3-1	many	TRBJ2-1	NA	16	CASSQVSGASRNEQFF	TGTGCCAGCAGCCAAGTTTCGGGGGCGAGCCGCAATGAGCAGTTCTTC
TRBV11-1	NA	TRBJ2-1	NA	15	CASSLGAGEYDEQFF	TGTGCCAGCAGCTTAGGGGCAGGGGAATACGATGAGCAGTTCTTC
TRBV14	many	TRBJ2-1	NA	13	CASSQGVGWEQFF	TGTGCCAGCAGCCAAGGGGTCGGTTGGGAGCAGTTCTTC